The 22 T cell receptor beta chains below all came from one sample that was sequenced in a study of blood T cell repertoires in COVID-19. Measured with immunoSEQ multiplex PCR; TCRdb has only the in-frame clones, and not every one. The data contain a few hundred thousand clones, about four fifths of them singletons. Sequenced: PBMCs or T cells enriched from blood (not recorded which). Receptors originate from a woman aged 40 to 55 who had recovered from COVID-19.

This clone was seen just once. The chain recombines TRBV20-1 with TRBJ2-5; no definite D call. Per germline, CDR1 DFQATT and CDR2 SNEGSKA (reference sequence). Trimming left V 4 bases short and J 2 bases short, with 2 bases between. This CDR3 has 10 residues. CDR3 bases: TGCAGTGCTACACAAGAGACCCAGTACTTC. Protein product: CSATQETQYF.

The rearrangement uses TRBV5-4 and TRBJ1-1; 9 bases are a match to TRBD1. V shed 4 bases, J shed 3 bases, and the junction held 4 bases outside the gene matches. Germline CDR1 and CDR2: SGHNT and YYREEE (reference sequence). This CDR3 has 14 amino acids. CDR3 in amino acids: CASSPRDRDTEAFF. The CDR3 DNA reads as TGTGCCAGCAGCCCCCGGGACAGGGACACTGAAGCTTTCTTT.

J is TRBJ2-5 and V is TRBV27, with D maybe TRBD2 (6 bases). The CDR3 sequence is 14 residues long. CDR1 and CDR2 from the germline V gene are MNHEY and SMNVEV (reference sequence). Trimming removed 6 bases at V and 0 bases at J, with 11 bases between. CDR3: CASRGGLYQETQYF. The CDR3 region has the DNA TGTGCCAGCAGGGGGGGACTGTACCAAGAGACCCAGTACTTC.

The chain couples TRBV7-2 to TRBJ2-1; 12 bases align to TRBD2. Germline V gene sequence: CDR1 SGHTA, CDR2 FQGNSA. The length of the CDR3 is 16 residues. V trimming: 5 bases; J trimming: 6 bases; junction bases outside the gene matches: 8. CDR3 sequence (DNA): TGTGCCAGCAGCGCTCGACTAGCGGGAGAAGTCAATGAGCAGTTCTTC. Its protein is CASSARLAGEVNEQFF.

This chain joins TRBV15 and TRBJ1-1, with D possibly TRBD1 on 5 matching bases. The V gene's germline CDR1 is LNHNV and CDR2 YYDKDF (reference sequence). V was cut by 3 bases and J by 0 bases, with 8 bases left in between. This CDR3 has 14 amino acids. The CDR3 region is CATSSLTVNTEAFF. CDR3 bases: TGTGCCACCAGCAGCTTGACAGTGAACACTGAAGCTTTCTTT.

The V gene is TRBV28, the J gene TRBJ2-6; TRBD1 agrees at 9 bases. V trimming: 9 bases; J trimming: 1 base; junction bases outside the gene matches: 7. This CDR3 contains 16 residues. CDR1 and CDR2 (germline): MDHEN, SYDVKM. In DNA form, the CDR3 reads TGTGCCAGTAGGACAGGGGCCGCTTCTGGGGCCAACGTCCTGACTTTC. Protein sequence: CASRTGAASGANVLTF.

The chain is built from TRBV5-4 and TRBJ2-1; TRBD1 matches at 8 bases. Looked up from germline, CDR1 is SGHNT and CDR2 is YYREEE (reference sequence). This CDR3 spans 16 amino acids. J lost 2 bases, V lost 0 bases, and 4 bases had no gene match. CDR3: CASSLDGQGPYNEQFF. For the CDR3, the DNA is TGTGCCAGCAGCTTGGACGGACAGGGCCCCTACAATGAGCAGTTCTTC. Based on the CDR3 plus reference TRBV5-4 and TRBJ2-1, the full variable domain is ETGVTQSPTHLIKTRGQQVTLRCSSQSGHNTVSWYQQALGQGPQFIFQYYREEENGRGNFPPRFSGLQFPNYSSELNVNALELDDSALYLCASSLDGQGPYNEQFFGPGTRLTVL.

The chain couples TRBV11-1 to TRBJ2-1; the match to TRBD2 covers 12 bases. The J segment lost 7 bases and the V segment lost 5 bases, leaving 9 bases of the junction unmatched. CDR1 is SGHAT and CDR2 is FQDESV in the germline V gene (reference sequence). CDR3 length: 16 amino acids. CDR3 sequence (DNA): TGTGCCAGCAGCCTGCGACTAGCGGGAGTGGTGAATGAGCAGTTCTTC. As protein: CASSLRLAGVVNEQFF.

This clone was counted once. This chain links TRBV10-2 with TRBJ1-1, with 7 positions matching TRBD1. The trim removed 8 bases at V and 1 base at J, leaving 4 bases unmatched. This CDR3 has 13 amino acids. CDR1 and CDR2 from the germline V gene are WSHSY and SAAADI. The CDR3 is CASQTGWNTEAFF. DNA for the CDR3: TGCGCCAGCCAGACAGGGTGGAACACTGAAGCTTTCTTT.

The V call is TRBV2, the J call TRBJ1-2; 7 positions match TRBD1. The CDR3 loop spans 17 amino acids. The J segment lost 5 bases and the V segment lost 6 bases, leaving 18 bases of the junction unmatched. Germline CDR1 SNHLY, CDR2 FYNNEI. This chain's CDR3 is CASSQDPYSGTAYGYTF. The CDR3, as DNA: TGTGCCAGCAGCCAAGATCCGTACTCCGGGACAGCGTATGGCTACACCTTC.

This clone was seen only once. V gene TRBV7-8 combines with J gene TRBJ2-3; possibly TRBD2 for D (5 bases). This CDR3 region has 16 residues. CDR1 is SGHVS, CDR2 FQNEAQ, per germline. V lost 4 bases and J lost 3, with 17 bases in between. CDR3 DNA: TGTGCCAGCAGCTACCGATGGGGAGTCTCTACAGATACGCAGTATTTT. It translates to CASSYRWGVSTDTQYF.

The CDR3 sequence is CASSMQQGLSPLHF. The CDR3 DNA is TGTGCCAGTAGTATGCAACAGGGGCTGTCACCCCTCCACTTT. The chain uses TRBV19 and TRBJ1-6; 7 bases are shared with TRBD1. Per germline, CDR1 LNHDA and CDR2 SQIVND (reference sequence). The trim removed 3 bases at V and 10 bases at J, leaving 6 bases unmatched. The CDR3 spans 14 residues.

In this sample, this clone turned up a few times. This chain uses TRBV5-1 with TRBJ2-2, with 7 bases fitting TRBD1. The CDR3 covers 15 residues. V shed 1 base, J shed 3 bases, and the junction held 3 bases outside the gene matches. Germline CDR1 SGHRS, CDR2 YFSETQ. This CDR3 reads CASSLSTGDTGELFF. Written as DNA, the CDR3 is TGCGCCAGCAGCTTGAGTACAGGGGACACCGGGGAGCTGTTTTTT.

The chain joins TRBV11-2 to TRBJ1-2, with D uncertain. The germline V gene encodes CDR1 SGHAT and CDR2 FQNNGV. Trimming removed 5 bases at V and 7 bases at J, with 14 bases between. The CDR3 contains 13 residues. The CDR3 DNA reads as TGTGCCAGCAGCCGTACGGAGGGTGGTGGCTACACCTTC. Translated, it gives CASSRTEGGGYTF.

The chain uses TRBV4-2 and TRBJ2-1, with 13 bases fitting TRBD2. This CDR3 spans 16 amino acids. Germline V CDR1 and CDR2: LGHNA, YNFKEQ. The junction had 3 bases not matched to a gene; V was cut back by 2 bases and J by 5 bases. The DNA for the CDR3 is TGTGCCAGCAGCCAACCCACTAGCGGGAGGGACAATGAGCAGTTCTTC. Residues: CASSQPTSGRDNEQFF.

This clone was recorded once. This chain uses TRBV5-4 with TRBJ2-3, with 9 bases lining up with TRBD1. V lost 4 bases to trimming and J lost 9 bases; unmatched junction nucleotides: 12. CDR1 SGHNT and CDR2 YYREEE come from the germline V gene (reference sequence). CDR3 length: 15 amino acids. CDR3 protein: CASSNMGQGGRTQYF. The CDR3 nucleotides read TGTGCCAGCAGCAACATGGGACAGGGAGGGAGGACGCAGTATTTT.

This chain uses TRBV28 with TRBJ2-5; TRBD1 might be the D (6 bases). Germline V lookup: CDR1 MDHEN, CDR2 SYDVKM. The CDR3 length is 19 residues. V gave up 3 bases and J gave up 1 base, with 24 bases separating them. The CDR3 sequence: CASSFLLENKAGAQETQYF. DNA for the CDR3: TGTGCCAGCAGTTTTCTTCTGGAAAATAAGGCAGGGGCCCAAGAGACCCAGTACTTC. Drawing the rest from reference TRBV28 and TRBJ2-5, the complete variable domain is DVKVTQSSRYLVKRTGEKVFLECVQDMDHENMFWYRQDPGLGLRLIYFSYDVKMKEKGDIPEGYSVSREKKERFSLILESASTNQTSMYLCASSFLLENKAGAQETQYFGPGTRLLVL.

The CDR3 region is CASSIGQGITGELFF. For the CDR3, the DNA is TGTGCCAGTAGTATAGGACAGGGGATCACCGGGGAGCTGTTTTTT. V gene TRBV19 combines with J gene TRBJ2-2; 8 bases agree with TRBD1. Trimming cost V 1 base and J 4 bases; bases outside gene matches: 2. CDR3 length: 15 amino acids. The germline V gene encodes CDR1 LNHDA and CDR2 SQIVND (reference sequence).

The chain uses TRBV13 and TRBJ2-1, with 11 bases that match TRBD2. J was trimmed by 2 bases and V by 5 bases; bases with no gene match: 8. Germline-derived CDR1 and CDR2 are PRHDT and FYEKMQ (reference sequence). The length of the CDR3 is 17 residues. The chain's CDR3 is CASSKKASGRPYNEQFF. CDR3 in DNA: TGTGCCAGCAGCAAAAAGGCTAGCGGGAGGCCCTACAATGAGCAGTTCTTC.

This chain uses TRBV24-1 with TRBJ2-1; 11 nucleotides align to TRBD2. V gave up 3 bases and J gave up 3 bases; unmatched junction bases: 3. The V gene's germline CDR1 is KGHDR and CDR2 SFDVKD. The CDR3 sequence is 16 residues long. The DNA for the CDR3 is TGTGCCACCAGTGATCCCGGGACTAGCGGCTACAATGAGCAGTTCTTC. It translates to CATSDPGTSGYNEQFF.

The CDR3 loop is CAWNRLAGVGEQYF. The DNA of the CDR3 is TGTGCCTGGAATAGACTAGCGGGAGTGGGCGAGCAGTACTTC. The gene calls are TRBV30 and TRBJ2-7, with 12 bases that match TRBD2. CDR1 is GTSNPN and CDR2 is SVGIG in the germline V gene (reference sequence). CDR3 length equals 14 residues. V trimming: 4 bases; J trimming: 6 bases; junction bases outside the gene matches: 7.

The genes are TRBV30 and TRBJ2-3, with D perhaps matching TRBD2 (5 bases). Per the germline V gene, CDR1 is GTSNPN and CDR2 is SVGIG (reference sequence). With 5 bases removed from V and 5 bases from J, the gap between germline ends came to 20 bases. The CDR3 is 15 amino acids. The chain's CDR3 is CAWGSSGVGRDTQYF. DNA of the CDR3: TGTGCCTGGGGAAGCTCTGGAGTGGGGAGAGATACGCAGTATTTT.